Listed below are T cell receptor beta chains from one sample, sequenced in a study of molecular identifiers for immune sequencing clone quantification. One entry per CDR3 protein results from TCRdb running MiXCR on the PCR reads. The top ten hold 4% to 4.5% of the sample, which has about 100,000 distinct CDR3 sequences, 36% seen once. Input material: naive CD8+ T cells from blood, with Jurkat cell RNA spiked in. These receptors originate from a human donor in good health. Some libraries in this study had Jurkat cell RNA spiked in. The CDR3 runs from the conserved cysteine through the conserved F or W. The D gene is left open where the match is weak. Only part of the rows carry a size: once, few, many, or a class if the clone is expanded.

NA	TRBV20-1	NA	TRBJ2-1	TGCAGTGCTAGGGAAGGCTCCTACAATGAGCAGTTCTTC	CSAREGSYNEQFF
many	TRBV6-5	NA	TRBJ2-7	TGTGCCAGCAGTCCCCTCAGGGGAGGCTACGAGCAGTACTTC	CASSPLRGGYEQYF
few	TRBV6-6	TRBD2	TRBJ2-3	TGTGCCAGCGGTCTAGCGGGATCCACAGATACGCAGTATTTT	CASGLAGSTDTQYF
many	TRBV20-1	NA	TRBJ2-1	TGCAGTGCTAGGGACTCCAGCTCCTACAATGAGCAGTTCTTC	CSARDSSSYNEQFF
many	TRBV2	NA	TRBJ1-1	TGTGCCAGCAATCTCGACAGGCCCATGAACACTGAAGCTTTCTTT	CASNLDRPMNTEAFF
NA	TRBV28	TRBD2	TRBJ2-7	TGTGCCAGCAAAAGGGAACTAGCGGGACTGTACGAGCAGTACTTC	CASKRELAGLYEQYF
NA	TRBV6-8	TRBD2	TRBJ2-4	TGTGCCAGCAGATACCGGGGACTAGCGGGAGCGCTAGCCAAAAACACTCAGTACTTC	CASRYRGLAGALAKNTQYF
many	TRBV29-1	TRBD2	TRBJ2-7	TGCAGCGTTGAAGATGGTCTGGCGGGAGGGAAGGGTTCATTACCCTACGAGCAGTACTTC	CSVEDGLAGGKGSLPYEQYF
NA	TRBV6-4	NA	TRBJ2-2	TGTGCCAGCGCTCCCGTAGAGACCGGGGAGCTGTTTTTT	CASAPVETGELFF
few	TRBV4-3	TRBD2	TRBJ2-2	TGCGCCAGCAGCCTTGAAGCGGGAGGAATCATCGGGGAGCTGTTTTTT	CASSLEAGGIIGELFF
NA	TRBV27	NA	TRBJ1-1	TGTGCCAGCAGTTCTAGTGGTGGTCTTGAAGCTTTCTTT	CASSSSGGLEAFF
NA	TRBV29-1	NA	TRBJ1-1	TGCAGCGTTGAGGCGGCAACTCCTGGGGAACCTGAAGCTTTCTTT	CSVEAATPGEPEAFF
NA	TRBV11-2	NA	TRBJ2-2	TGTGCCAGCAGCTCGCACATGGACAACCCGAACACCGGGGAGCTGTTTTTT	CASSSHMDNPNTGELFF
few	TRBV9	NA	TRBJ2-2	TGTGCCAGCAGCGTTAGACTAGTTAGCACCGGGGAGCTGTTTTTT	CASSVRLVSTGELFF
NA	TRBV27	NA	TRBJ2-7	TGTGCCAGCACCAAAGGGCCAGGACCCCTCAAACCGGGACAAGAACCCTACGAGCAGTACTTC	CASTKGPGPLKPGQEPYEQYF
NA	TRBV15	TRBD2	TRBJ2-7	TGTGCCACCAGCAGAGTTCTAGCGGGAGAAAGCTACGAGCAGTACTTC	CATSRVLAGESYEQYF
NA	TRBV6-2/TRBV6-3	TRBD2	TRBJ2-2	TGTGCCAGCAGTTACGAACTAGCGGGAGCGACCGGGGGGCTGTTTTTT	CASSYELAGATGGLFF
NA	TRBV7-9	TRBD1	TRBJ2-3	TGTGCCAGCAGCCCTGGACAGGGGGTGGATACGCAGTATTTT	CASSPGQGVDTQYF
many	TRBV29-1	NA	TRBJ2-7	TGCAGCGTTGAAGATGGGAAGGCCCCGGGGGACGAGCAGTACTTC	CSVEDGKAPGDEQYF
few	TRBV5-4	TRBD1	TRBJ2-2	TGTGCCAGCAGCTGGGGACAGTACACCGGGGAGCTGTTTTTT	CASSWGQYTGELFF
NA	TRBV4-2	TRBD1	TRBJ2-1	TGTGCCAGCAGCCAAGAGGACAGGGGGCAATACAATGAGCAGATCTTC	CASSQEDRGQYNEQIF
once	TRBV13	NA	TRBJ2-7	TGTGCCAGCAGCTTAGGCCTTAGAGGACACGTTTACTTC	CASSLGLRGHVYF
NA	TRBV27	NA	TRBJ2-2	TGTGCCAGCAGGTGGAGGAACACCGGGGAGCTGTTTTTT	CASRWRNTGELFF
NA	TRBV20-1	NA	TRBJ2-1	TGCAGTGCTAGAGTGGCAGCGGCGGGGAATGAGCAGTTCTTC	CSARVAAAGNEQFF
NA	TRBV7-9	NA	TRBJ2-7	TGTGCCAGCAGGGACATCACCTACGAGCAGTACTTC	CASRDITYEQYF
NA	TRBV5-1	TRBD1	TRBJ2-7	TGCGCCAGCAGCACGAACAGGGGGCTCTCCTACGAGCAGTACTTC	CASSTNRGLSYEQYF
many	TRBV7-8	TRBD2	TRBJ2-3	TGTGCCAGCAGCCCTCGGACTAGTCCTAAAGTGCAGTATTTT	CASSPRTSPKVQYF
many	TRBV28	TRBD1	TRBJ1-5	TGTGCCAGCATTTCCTCCCTGTCGGGGGACAGCTATAATCAGCCCCAGCATTTT	CASISSLSGDSYNQPQHF
NA	TRBV29-1	NA	TRBJ2-1	TGCAGCGTCGCGTCCGGGACCAAACCCGGTTATGAGCAGTTCTTC	CSVASGTKPGYEQFF
NA	TRBV5-6	NA	TRBJ2-5	TGTGCCAGCAGCTTAATGTCTAGTCTAGAGACCCAGTACTTC	CASSLMSSLETQYF
NA	TRBV28	NA	TRBJ1-2	NA	CASSTSHGYPF
many	TRBV29-1	NA	TRBJ2-3	TGCAGCGTTGGCTTCCAGACAGAAAACACAGATACGCAGTATTTT	CSVGFQTENTDTQYF
few	TRBV6-2/TRBV6-3	TRBD1	TRBJ2-7	TGTGCCAGCAGTGTCCGGATTCGGGACAGCTCCTACGAGCAGTACTTC	CASSVRIRDSSYEQYF
few	TRBV13	TRBD1	TRBJ2-3	TGTGCCAGCAGCTTAGTGCGGACAGGGCACACAGATACGCAGTATTTT	CASSLVRTGHTDTQYF
many	TRBV7-9	NA	TRBJ1-1	TGTGCCAGCAGCTTAGTTTACAGAACTAACACTGAAGCTTTCTTT	CASSLVYRTNTEAFF
NA	TRBV5-3	TRBD1	TRBJ1-5	TGTGCCAGCAGCTTGGCCGGGACAGGCCACAATCAGCCCCAGCATTTT	CASSLAGTGHNQPQHF